One sample yielded the 11 T cell receptor beta chains listed below, sequenced in a study of neurological immune-mediated disorders. Each CDR3 protein is one row after TCRdb ran MiXCR on the 5' RACE reads. The sample lists tens of thousands of distinct CDR3 sequences, around 4.2% occurring once. Sequenced input: PBMCs. The receptors derive from a man aged 30 to 45 with multiple sclerosis.

This clonotype was detected many times. The chain combines TRBV7-8 with TRBJ2-1; 9 positions agree with TRBD2. The CDR3 spans 20 residues. Germline CDR1 and CDR2: SGHVS and FQNEAQ. After removal of 5 bases from V and 7 bases from J, the junction contained 24 bases not matched to a gene. CDR3: CASSQEGRGISGGPGNEQFF. The CDR3 DNA is TGTGCCAGCAGCCAGGAGGGGAGAGGTATTAGCGGGGGCCCCGGGAATGAGCAGTTCTTC.

Ten or more counts support this clonotype. The V and J genes are TRBV7-9 and TRBJ2-7, with D unclear. V shed 2 bases and J shed 6 bases, with 8 bases lying between them. Germline-derived CDR1 and CDR2 are SEHNR and FQNEAQ (reference sequence). This CDR3 region has 12 residues. CDR3 sequence reads: CASSLNRGEQYF. Written as DNA, the CDR3 is TGTGCCAGCAGCTTAAATCGTGGCGAGCAGTACTTC.

This clonotype has a count of ten or more. CDR3 in DNA: TGTGCCAGCAGAACGACAGGGAAAGACGAGCAGTACTTC. Protein: CASRTTGKDEQYF. The rearrangement joins TRBV6-6 to TRBJ2-7; 7 nucleotides align to TRBD1. V trimming: 6 bases; J trimming: 5 bases; junction bases outside the gene matches: 7. CDR1 and CDR2 from the germline V gene are MNHNY and SVGAGI (reference sequence). CDR3 length: 13 amino acids.

This clonotype was found many times. The chain combines TRBV5-1 with TRBJ2-7; 11 nucleotides match TRBD2. The J segment lost 4 bases and the V segment lost 4 bases, leaving 7 bases of the junction unmatched. The V gene's germline CDR1 is SGHRS and CDR2 YFSETQ. This CDR3 is built from 15 residues. The CDR3 DNA follows: TGCGCCAGCAGCGATGAACTAGCGGGGGTTTACGAGCAGTACTTC. It encodes CASSDELAGVYEQYF.

This clonotype was seen at least ten times. The chain recombines TRBV5-1 with TRBJ1-1; TRBD1 aligns across 8 bases. The CDR3 contains 14 residues. Per germline, CDR1 SGHRS and CDR2 YFSETQ. V lost 3 bases, J lost 5 bases, and 6 bases stayed unmatched. The CDR3 protein is CASSSGQGWTEAFF. The CDR3, as DNA: TGCGCCAGCAGCTCCGGACAGGGATGGACTGAAGCTTTCTTT. Supplemented by reference TRBV5-1 and TRBJ1-1, the full variable domain reads KAGVTQTPRYLIKTRGQQVTLSCSPISGHRSVSWYQQTPGQGLQFLFEYFSETQRNKGNFPGRFSGRQFSNSRSEMNVSTLELGDSALYLCASSSGQGWTEAFFGQGTRLTVV.

This clonotype was seen many times. This chain links TRBV9 with TRBJ2-2; 10 bases match TRBD1. J was trimmed by 6 bases and V by 3 bases; bases with no gene match: 2. Germline V CDR1 and CDR2: SGDLS, YYNGEE. The CDR3 runs to 14 residues. CDR3 loop: CASSGTGGSGELFF. In DNA form, the CDR3 reads TGTGCCAGCAGCGGGACAGGGGGGTCCGGGGAGCTGTTTTTT.

This clonotype came up many times. V gene TRBV20-1 combines with J gene TRBJ2-5; TRBD1 agrees at 9 bases. Germline values: CDR1 DFQATT, CDR2 SNEGSKA (reference sequence). This CDR3 region has 14 residues. With V trimmed by 1 base and J by 5 bases, 5 bases remained unmatched. The CDR3 sequence: CSARAGTGLETQYF. The DNA for the CDR3 is TGCAGTGCTAGAGCGGGGACAGGGTTGGAGACCCAGTACTTC.

This clonotype came up a few times. A much larger clone sits a single nucleotide away, making a read error possible. The chain is built from TRBV12-3 or TRBV12-4 and TRBJ2-2; 7 bases map to TRBD2. CDR3 size: 14 residues. The CDR3 reads CVTRRGGNTGELFF. The CDR3 nucleotides are TGTGTCACTCGTCGCGGGGGGAACACCGGGGAGCTGTTTTTT.

The sample holds many counts of this clonotype. The chain recombines TRBV5-1 with TRBJ2-3; TRBD2 matches 9 bases. The germline CDR1 and CDR2 sequences are SGHRS and YFSETQ. The CDR3 has 17 amino acids. Trimming cost V 5 bases and J 0 bases; bases outside gene matches: 10. CDR3 loop: CASRKVAGVASTDTQYF. The CDR3 nucleotides are TGCGCCAGCAGAAAGGTAGCGGGGGTCGCTAGCACAGATACGCAGTATTTT.

This clonotype was counted many times. V is TRBV9 and J is TRBJ1-2, with D perhaps matching TRBD1 (5 bases). Trimming took off 4 bases at V and 8 bases at J, with 18 bases between the two ends. The CDR3 spans 14 residues. Per germline, CDR1 SGDLS and CDR2 YYNGEE. CDR3 in amino acids: CASSTLSTAPGYTF. The CDR3 DNA reads as TGTGCCAGCAGCACCCTCTCGACAGCACCGGGCTACACCTTC. Full variable domain (outside the CDR3, taken from reference TRBV9 and TRBJ1-2): DSGVTQTPKHLITATGQRVTLRCSPRSGDLSVYWYQQSLDQGLQFLIQYYNGEERAKGNILERFSAQQFPDLHSELNLSSLELGDSALYFCASSTLSTAPGYTFGSGTRLTVV.

This clonotype was picked up many times. The CDR3 nucleotides are TGCAGTGCACCTCAGGGAGCTCAGGAGACCCAGTACTTC. It codes for CSAPQGAQETQYF. V gene TRBV20-1 combines with J gene TRBJ2-5; TRBD1 or TRBD2 may be the D gene (5 bases each). The CDR3 runs 13 residues. Germline CDR1 is DFQATT and CDR2 is SNEGSKA (reference sequence). V lost 6 bases, J lost 5 bases, and 16 bases lay in between.